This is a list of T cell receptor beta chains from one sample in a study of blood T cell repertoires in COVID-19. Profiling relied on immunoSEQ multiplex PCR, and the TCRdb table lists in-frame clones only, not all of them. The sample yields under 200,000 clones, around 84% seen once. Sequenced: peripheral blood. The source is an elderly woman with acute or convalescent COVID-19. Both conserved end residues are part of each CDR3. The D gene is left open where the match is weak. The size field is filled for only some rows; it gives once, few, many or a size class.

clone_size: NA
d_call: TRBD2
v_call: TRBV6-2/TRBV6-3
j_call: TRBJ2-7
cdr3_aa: CASSSLLSGRPYEQYF
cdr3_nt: TGTGCCAGCAGTTCCCTCCTGAGCGGGAGGCCATACGAGCAGTACTTC

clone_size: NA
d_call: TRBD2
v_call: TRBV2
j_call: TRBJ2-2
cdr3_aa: CASSEGIAGTNTGELFF
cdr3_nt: TGTGCCAGCAGTGAAGGGATAGCGGGGACGAACACCGGGGAGCTGTTTTTT

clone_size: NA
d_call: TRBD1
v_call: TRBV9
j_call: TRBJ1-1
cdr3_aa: CASSVEDRANTEAFF
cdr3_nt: TGTGCCAGCAGCGTGGAGGACAGGGCGAACACTGAAGCTTTCTTT

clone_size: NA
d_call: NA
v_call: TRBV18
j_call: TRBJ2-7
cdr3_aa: CASSPWPYEQYF
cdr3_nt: TGTGCCAGCTCACCGTGGCCCTACGAGCAGTACTTC

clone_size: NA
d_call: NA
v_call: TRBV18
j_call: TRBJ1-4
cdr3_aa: CASSQTGNGRLGNEKLFF
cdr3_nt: TGTGCCAGCTCTCAAACAGGGAACGGTAGGCTTGGCAATGAAAAACTGTTTTTT

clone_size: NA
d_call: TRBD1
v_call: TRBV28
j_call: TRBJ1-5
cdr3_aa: CASSYRDRPIRPQHF
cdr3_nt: TGTGCCAGCAGTTACCGGGACAGGCCCATTCGGCCCCAGCATTTT

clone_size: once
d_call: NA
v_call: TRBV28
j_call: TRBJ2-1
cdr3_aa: CASRTVLYNEQFF
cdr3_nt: TGTGCCAGCAGGACAGTCCTTTACAATGAGCAGTTCTTC

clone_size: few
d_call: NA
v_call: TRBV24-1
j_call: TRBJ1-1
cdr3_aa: CATSGAGSANTEAFF
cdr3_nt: TGTGCCACCAGTGGGGCAGGGTCTGCGAACACTGAAGCTTTCTTT

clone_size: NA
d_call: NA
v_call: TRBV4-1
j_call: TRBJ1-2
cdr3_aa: CASSQDGAGNYGYTF
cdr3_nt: TGCGCCAGCAGCCAAGATGGTGCAGGGAACTATGGCTACACCTTC

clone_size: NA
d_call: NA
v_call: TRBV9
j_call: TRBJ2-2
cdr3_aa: CASSAVYTGELFF
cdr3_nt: TGTGCCAGCAGCGCCGTGTACACCGGGGAGCTGTTTTTT

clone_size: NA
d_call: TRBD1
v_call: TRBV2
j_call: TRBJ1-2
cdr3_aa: CASFPGQRLGYGYTF
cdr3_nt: TGTGCCAGCTTTCCGGGACAGAGGTTAGGCTATGGCTACACCTTC

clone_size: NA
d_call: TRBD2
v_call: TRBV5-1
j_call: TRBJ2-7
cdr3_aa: CASSRGAGSHYEQYF
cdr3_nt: TGCGCCAGCAGCCGAGGAGCGGGATCCCACTACGAGCAGTACTTC

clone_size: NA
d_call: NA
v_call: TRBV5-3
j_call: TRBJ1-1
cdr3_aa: CARSFSLNTEAFF
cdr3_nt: TGTGCCAGAAGCTTTAGTTTGAACACTGAAGCTTTCTTT

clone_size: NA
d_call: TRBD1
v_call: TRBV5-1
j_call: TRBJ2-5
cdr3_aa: CASSWDIDRAQETQYF
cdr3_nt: TGCGCCAGCAGCTGGGACATCGACAGGGCCCAAGAGACCCAGTACTTC

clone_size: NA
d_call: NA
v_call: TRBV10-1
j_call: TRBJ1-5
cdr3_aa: CASSESRVGAQHF
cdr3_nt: TGCGCCAGCAGTGAGTCCAGAGTAGGAGCCCAGCATTTT

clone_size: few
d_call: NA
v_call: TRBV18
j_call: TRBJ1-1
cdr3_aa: CASSPDWRRAAFF
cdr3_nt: TGTGCCAGCTCACCCGACTGGAGGAGAGCAGCTTTCTTT

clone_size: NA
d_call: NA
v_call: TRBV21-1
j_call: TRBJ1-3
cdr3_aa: CASSKEGLGGERGNTIYF
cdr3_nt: TGTGCCAGCAGCAAAGAAGGTCTGGGAGGGGAGCGGGGAAACACCATATATTTT

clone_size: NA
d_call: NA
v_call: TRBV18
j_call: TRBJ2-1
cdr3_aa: CASSPMGGYNEQFF
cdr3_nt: TGTGCCAGCTCACCAATGGGGGGATACAATGAGCAGTTCTTC

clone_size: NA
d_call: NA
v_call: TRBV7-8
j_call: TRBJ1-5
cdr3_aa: CASSLGTPGQQPQHF
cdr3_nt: TGTGCCAGCAGCTTAGGCACGCCGGGTCAACAGCCCCAGCATTTT

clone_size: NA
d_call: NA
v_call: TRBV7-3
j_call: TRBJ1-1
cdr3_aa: CASSFSLWTEAFF
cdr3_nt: TGTGCCAGCAGCTTTTCACTCTGGACTGAAGCTTTCTTT

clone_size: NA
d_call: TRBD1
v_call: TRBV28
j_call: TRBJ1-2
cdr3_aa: CASSLGTGLYGYTF
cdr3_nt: TGTGCCAGCAGCTTAGGGACAGGCCTCTATGGCTACACCTTC

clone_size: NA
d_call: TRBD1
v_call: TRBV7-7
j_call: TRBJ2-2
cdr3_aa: CASSPAQGASGELFF
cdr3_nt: TGTGCTAGCAGCCCGGCGCAGGGGGCTTCCGGGGAGCTGTTTTTT

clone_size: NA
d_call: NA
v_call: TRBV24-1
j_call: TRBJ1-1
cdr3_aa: CATTVGIMNTEAFF
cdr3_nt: TGTGCCACCACCGTCGGGATCATGAACACTGAAGCTTTCTTT

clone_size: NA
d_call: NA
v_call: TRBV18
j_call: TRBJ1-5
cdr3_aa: CASSPGGQPQHF
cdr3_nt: TGTGCCAGCTCACCAGGAGGTCAGCCCCAGCATTTT

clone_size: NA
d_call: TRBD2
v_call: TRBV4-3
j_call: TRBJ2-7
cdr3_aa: CASSQDRKGSAAGGPYEQYF
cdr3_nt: TGCGCCAGCAGCCAAGATCGTAAGGGCTCGGCGGCGGGAGGGCCCTACGAGCAGTACTTC

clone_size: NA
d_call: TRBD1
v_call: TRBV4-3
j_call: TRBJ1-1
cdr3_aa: CASSRLLGGAVNTEAFF
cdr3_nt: TGCGCCAGCAGCCGTCTTTTAGGGGGCGCGGTGAACACTGAAGCTTTCTTT

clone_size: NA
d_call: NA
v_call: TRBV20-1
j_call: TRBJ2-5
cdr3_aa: CSASRPPGKTQYF
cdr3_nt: TGCAGTGCTAGTAGGCCCCCCGGGAAGACCCAGTACTTC

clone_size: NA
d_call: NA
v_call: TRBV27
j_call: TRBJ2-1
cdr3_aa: CASSQGTFYTEQFF
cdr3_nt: TGTGCCAGCAGTCAGGGGACCTTTTACACTGAGCAGTTCTTC

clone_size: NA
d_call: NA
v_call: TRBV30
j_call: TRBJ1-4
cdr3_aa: CAWRGEENEKLFF
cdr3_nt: TGTGCCTGGAGAGGGGAAGAAAATGAAAAACTGTTTTTT

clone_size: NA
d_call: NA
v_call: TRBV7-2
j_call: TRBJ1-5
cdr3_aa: CASSLGRQGSQPQHF
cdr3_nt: TGTGCCAGCAGCTTAGGTCGGCAGGGTAGTCAGCCCCAGCATTTT

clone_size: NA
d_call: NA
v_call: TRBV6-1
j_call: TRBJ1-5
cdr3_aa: CASSESPGVSSQPQHF
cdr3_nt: TGTGCCAGCAGTGAATCACCGGGGGTTTCGTCTCAGCCCCAGCATTTT

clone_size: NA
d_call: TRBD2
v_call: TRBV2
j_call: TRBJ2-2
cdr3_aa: CAIEFIRLAGATGELFF
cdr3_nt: TGTGCCATTGAGTTCATTCGGCTAGCGGGTGCCACCGGGGAGCTGTTTTTT

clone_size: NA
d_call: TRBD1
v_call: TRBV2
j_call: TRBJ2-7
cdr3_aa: CASSGDSYEQYF
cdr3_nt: TGTGCCAGCAGTGGGGACAGCTACGAGCAGTACTTC

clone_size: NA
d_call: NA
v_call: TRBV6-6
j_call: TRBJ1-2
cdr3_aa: CASRDPPQGFRGYTF
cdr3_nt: TGTGCCAGCAGAGACCCCCCTCAGGGTTTTCGAGGCTACACCTTC

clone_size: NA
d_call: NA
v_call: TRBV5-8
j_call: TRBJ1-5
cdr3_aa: CASSLVGGPQHF
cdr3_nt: TGTGCCAGCAGCTTGGTAGGAGGGCCCCAGCATTTT

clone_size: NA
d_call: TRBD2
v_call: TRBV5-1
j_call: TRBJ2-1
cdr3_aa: CASTREGYNEQFF
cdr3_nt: TGCGCCAGCACCCGGGAGGGCTACAATGAGCAGTTCTTC

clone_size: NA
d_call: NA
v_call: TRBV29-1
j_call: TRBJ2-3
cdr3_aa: CSVAGYGGISTDTQYF
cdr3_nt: TGCAGCGTTGCAGGGTACGGCGGGATAAGCACAGATACGCAGTATTTT

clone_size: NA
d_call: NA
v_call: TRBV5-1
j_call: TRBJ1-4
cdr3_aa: CASSRRDGPNEKLFF
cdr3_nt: TGCGCCAGCAGCCGGAGGGACGGGCCAAATGAAAAACTGTTTTTT

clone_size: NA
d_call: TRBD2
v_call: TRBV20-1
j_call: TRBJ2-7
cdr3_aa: CSASSGTPYEQYF
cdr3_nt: TGCAGTGCTAGTAGCGGGACCCCATACGAGCAGTACTTC

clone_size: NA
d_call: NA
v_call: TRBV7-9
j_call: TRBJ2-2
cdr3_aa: CASSFPDRPNTGELFF
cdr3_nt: TGTGCCAGCAGCTTCCCGGACAGACCCAACACCGGGGAGCTGTTTTTT

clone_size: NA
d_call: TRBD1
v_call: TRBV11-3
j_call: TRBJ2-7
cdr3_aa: CASSLGGGTGDYEQYF
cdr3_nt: TGTGCCAGCAGCTTAGGCGGCGGAACAGGGGACTACGAGCAGTACTTC

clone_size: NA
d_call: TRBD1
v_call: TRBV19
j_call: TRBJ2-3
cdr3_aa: CASRWGTDTDTQYF
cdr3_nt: TGTGCCAGCCGCTGGGGGACAGATACAGATACGCAGTATTTT

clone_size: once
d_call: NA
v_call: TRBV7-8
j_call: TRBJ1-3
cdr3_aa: CASSLSRGVDTIYF
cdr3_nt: TGTGCCAGCAGCTTATCCCGGGGGGTGGACACCATATATTTT

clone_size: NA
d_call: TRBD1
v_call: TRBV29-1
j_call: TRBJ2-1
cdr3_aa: CSGETGFNEQFF
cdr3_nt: TGCAGCGGTGAGACAGGGTTTAATGAGCAGTTCTTC

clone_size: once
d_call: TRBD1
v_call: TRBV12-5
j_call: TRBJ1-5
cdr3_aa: CASGLNPGQGWQPQHF
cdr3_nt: TGTGCTAGTGGTTTAAATCCGGGACAGGGATGGCAGCCCCAGCATTTT

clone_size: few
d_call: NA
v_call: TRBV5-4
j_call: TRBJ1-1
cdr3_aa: CASSFRFRAGRMNTEAFF
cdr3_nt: TGTGCCAGCAGCTTTCGGTTTAGGGCGGGACGGATGAACACTGAAGCTTTCTTT

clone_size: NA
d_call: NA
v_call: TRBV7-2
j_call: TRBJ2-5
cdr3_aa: CASSLSGASETQYF
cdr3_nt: TGTGCCAGCAGCTTAAGTGGGGCGTCGGAGACCCAGTACTTC

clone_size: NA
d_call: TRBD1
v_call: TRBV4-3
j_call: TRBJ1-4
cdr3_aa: CASSQDGFRQGVDEKLFF
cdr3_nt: TGCGCCAGCAGCCAAGATGGATTCAGACAGGGGGTTGATGAAAAACTGTTTTTT

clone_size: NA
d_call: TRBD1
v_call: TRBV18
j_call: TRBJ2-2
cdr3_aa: CASSPSQQGASGELFF
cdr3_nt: TGTGCCAGCTCACCAAGTCAACAGGGGGCATCGGGGGAGCTGTTTTTT

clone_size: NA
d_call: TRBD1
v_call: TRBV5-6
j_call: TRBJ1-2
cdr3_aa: CASSSGTGLNGYTF
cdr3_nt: TGTGCCAGCAGTTCCGGGACAGGGCTCAATGGCTACACCTTC

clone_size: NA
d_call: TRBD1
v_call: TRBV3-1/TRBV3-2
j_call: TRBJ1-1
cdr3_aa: CASSRRDRNTEAFF
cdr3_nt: TGTGCCAGCAGCCGCCGGGACAGGAACACTGAAGCTTTCTTT

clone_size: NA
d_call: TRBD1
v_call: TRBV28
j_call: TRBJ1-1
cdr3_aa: CASSRDRGPSEAFF
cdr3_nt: TGTGCCAGCAGCCGGGACAGGGGGCCTAGTGAAGCTTTCTTT

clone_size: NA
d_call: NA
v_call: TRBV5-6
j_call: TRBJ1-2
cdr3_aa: CASSSTGLGYTF
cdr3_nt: TGTGCCAGCAGCTCGACAGGTTTAGGCTACACCTTC

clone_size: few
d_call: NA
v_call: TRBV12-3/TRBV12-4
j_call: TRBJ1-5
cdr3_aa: CASSWGGNQPQHF
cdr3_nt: TGTGCCAGCAGTTGGGGGGGAAATCAGCCCCAGCATTTT

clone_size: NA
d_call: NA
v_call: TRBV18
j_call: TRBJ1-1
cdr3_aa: CASSPQRIGPGTEAFF
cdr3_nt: TGTGCCAGCTCACCACAACGGATCGGGCCAGGGACAGAAGCTTTCTTT